This T cell receptor beta chain was captured in a study of blood T cell repertoires in COVID-19. Looking at the study overall: Sites in the United States, Italy and Spain provided acute and convalescent COVID-19 samples. The analysed material was cDNA or gDNA that came from T cells, B-cell-depleted T cells, or PBMCs.

Profiled with immunoSEQ multiplex PCR; TCRdb holds only in-frame clones, not every one. The sample contains about 140,000 clones, roughly 89% of which appear only once. The CDR3 extends over 14 amino acids. The V gene's germline CDR1 is LNHDA and CDR2 SQIVND (reference sequence). V was cut by 5 bases and J by 2 bases, with 11 bases left in between. The specimen was peripheral blood. The clonotype comes from a human donor in a cohort sampled during active COVID-19. V and J are TRBV19 and TRBJ2-3, with D hard to call. The CDR3 DNA reads as TGTGCCAGTAGTCCCCCCGCAGTCACAGATACGCAGTATTTT. This encodes CASSPPAVTDTQYF.